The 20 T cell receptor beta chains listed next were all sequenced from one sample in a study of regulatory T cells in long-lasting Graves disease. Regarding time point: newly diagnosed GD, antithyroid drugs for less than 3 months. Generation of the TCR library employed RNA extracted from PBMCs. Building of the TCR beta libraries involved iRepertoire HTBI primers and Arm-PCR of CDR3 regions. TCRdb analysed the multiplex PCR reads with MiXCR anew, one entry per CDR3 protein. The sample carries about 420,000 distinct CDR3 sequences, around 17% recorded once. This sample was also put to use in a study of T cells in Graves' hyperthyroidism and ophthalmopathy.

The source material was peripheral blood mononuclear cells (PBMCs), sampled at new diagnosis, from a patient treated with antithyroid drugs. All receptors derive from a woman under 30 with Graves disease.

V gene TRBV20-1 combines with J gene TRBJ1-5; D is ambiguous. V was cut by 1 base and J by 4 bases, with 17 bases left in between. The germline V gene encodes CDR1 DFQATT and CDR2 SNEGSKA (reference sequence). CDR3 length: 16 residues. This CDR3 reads CSARAGREEGNQPQHF. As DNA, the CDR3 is TGCAGTGCTAGAGCGGGAAGGGAGGAGGGTAATCAGCCCCAGCATTTT.

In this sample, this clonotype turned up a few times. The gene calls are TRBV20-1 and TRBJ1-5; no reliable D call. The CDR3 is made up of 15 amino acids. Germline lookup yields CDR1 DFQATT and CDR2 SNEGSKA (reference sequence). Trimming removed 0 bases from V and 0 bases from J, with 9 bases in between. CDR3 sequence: CSARDRWGSNQPQHF. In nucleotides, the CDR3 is TGCAGTGCTAGAGATCGGTGGGGTAGCAATCAGCCCCAGCATTTT.

CDR3 protein: CSVAGGRYTEAFF. The CDR3 DNA sequence: TGCAGCGTTGCAGGGGGCCGGTACACTGAAGCTTTCTTT. The J gene is TRBJ1-1, the V gene TRBV29-1, with TRBD1 matching over 8 bases. Germline V CDR1 and CDR2: SQVTM, ANQGSEA. The CDR3 length is 13 residues. V shed 4 bases and J 3 bases; nucleotides not matched to a gene: 4. The variable domain in full, with the rest retrieved from reference TRBV29-1 and TRBJ1-1, is SAVISQKPSRDICQRGTSLTIQCQVDSQVTMMFWYRQQPGQSLTLIATANQGSEATYESGFVIDKFPISRPNLTFSTLTVSNMSPEDSSIYLCSVAGGRYTEAFFGQGTRLTVV.

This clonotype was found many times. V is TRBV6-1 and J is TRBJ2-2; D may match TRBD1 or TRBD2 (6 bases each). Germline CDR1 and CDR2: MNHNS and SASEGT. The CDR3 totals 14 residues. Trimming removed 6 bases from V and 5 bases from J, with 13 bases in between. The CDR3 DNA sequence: TGTGCCAGCAGGCGGGACCAGGGGACCGGGGAGCTGTTTTTT. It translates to CASRRDQGTGELFF.

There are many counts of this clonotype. CDR3 sequence: CASSPPDRGTDTQYF. The CDR3 coding sequence is TGTGCCAGCAGCCCCCCGGACAGGGGTACAGATACGCAGTATTTT. The chain uses TRBV5-4 and TRBJ2-3; TRBD1 agrees at 9 bases. The CDR3 consists of 15 residues. The trim removed 4 bases at V and 3 bases at J, leaving 6 bases unmatched. Germline V gene lookup returns CDR1 SGHNT and CDR2 YYREEE (reference sequence).

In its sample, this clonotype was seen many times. The CDR3 DNA reads as TGTGCCAGCAGTGAAGTTATGACCCCCCAAGAGACCCAGTACTTC. Its translation is CASSEVMTPQETQYF. The chain joins TRBV2 to TRBJ2-5, with D unresolved. The V and J ends lost 1 base and 1 base respectively, with 10 bases between them. This CDR3 spans 15 amino acids. Germline CDR1 is SNHLY and CDR2 is FYNNEI.

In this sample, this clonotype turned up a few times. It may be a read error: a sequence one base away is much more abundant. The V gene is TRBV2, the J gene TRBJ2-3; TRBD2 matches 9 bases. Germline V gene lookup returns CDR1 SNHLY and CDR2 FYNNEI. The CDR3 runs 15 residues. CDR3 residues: CASVAPRTSVDTRYF. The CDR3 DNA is TGTGCCAGCGTAGCTCCCCGGACTAGCGTCGATACGCGGTATTTT. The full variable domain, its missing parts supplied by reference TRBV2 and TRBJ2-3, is EPEVTQTPSHQVTQMGQEVILRCVPISNHLYFYWYRQILGQKVEFLVSFYNNEISEKSEIFDDQFSVERPDGSNFTLKIRSTKLEDSAMYFCASVAPRTSVDTRYFGPGTRLTVL.

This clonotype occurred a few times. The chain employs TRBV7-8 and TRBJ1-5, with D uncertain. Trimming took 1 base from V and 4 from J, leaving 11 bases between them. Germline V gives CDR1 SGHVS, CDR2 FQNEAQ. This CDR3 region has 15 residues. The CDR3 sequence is CASSLEASKNQPQHF. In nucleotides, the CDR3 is TGTGCCAGCAGCTTAGAAGCCTCGAAGAATCAGCCCCAGCATTTT.

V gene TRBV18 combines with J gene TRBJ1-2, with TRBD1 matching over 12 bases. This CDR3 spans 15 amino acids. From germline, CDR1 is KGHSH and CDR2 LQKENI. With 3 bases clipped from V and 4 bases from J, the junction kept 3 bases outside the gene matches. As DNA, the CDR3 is TGTGCCAGCTCACCGGGACAGGGGGCTCGCTATGGCTACACCTTC. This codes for CASSPGQGARYGYTF.

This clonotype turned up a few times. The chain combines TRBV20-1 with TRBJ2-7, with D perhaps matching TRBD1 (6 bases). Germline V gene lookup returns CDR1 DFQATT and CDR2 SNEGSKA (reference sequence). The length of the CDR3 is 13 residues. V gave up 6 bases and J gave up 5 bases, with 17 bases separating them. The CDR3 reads CSAGLGALNEQYF. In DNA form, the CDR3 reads TGCAGTGCCGGTTTGGGGGCGCTTAACGAGCAGTACTTC.

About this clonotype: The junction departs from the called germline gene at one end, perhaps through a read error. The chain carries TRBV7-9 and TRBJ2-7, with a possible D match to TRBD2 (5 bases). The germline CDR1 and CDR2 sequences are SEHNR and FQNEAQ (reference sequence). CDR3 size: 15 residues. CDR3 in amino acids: CASSLAQEASYEQHF. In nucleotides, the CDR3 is TGTGCCAGCAGCTTAGCGCAGGAGGCCTCCTACGAGCAGCACTTC.

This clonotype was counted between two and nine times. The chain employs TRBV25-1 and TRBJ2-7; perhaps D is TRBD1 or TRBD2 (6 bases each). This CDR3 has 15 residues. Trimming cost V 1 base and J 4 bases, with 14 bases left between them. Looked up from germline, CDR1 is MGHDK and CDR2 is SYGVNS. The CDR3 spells CASSELEGVEYEQYF. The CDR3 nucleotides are TGTGCCAGCAGTGAATTGGAGGGGGTCGAATACGAGCAGTACTTC.

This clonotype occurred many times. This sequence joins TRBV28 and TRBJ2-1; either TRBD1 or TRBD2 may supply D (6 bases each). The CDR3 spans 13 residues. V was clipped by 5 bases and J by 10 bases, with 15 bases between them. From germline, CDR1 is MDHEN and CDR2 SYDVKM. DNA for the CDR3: TGTGCCAGCAGTACAGGACTCGGGGGCGAGCAGTTCTTC. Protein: CASSTGLGGEQFF.

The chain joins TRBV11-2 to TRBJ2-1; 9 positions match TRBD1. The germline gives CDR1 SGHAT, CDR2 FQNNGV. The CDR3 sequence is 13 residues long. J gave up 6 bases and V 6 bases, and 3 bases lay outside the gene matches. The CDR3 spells CASRHRGLNEQFF. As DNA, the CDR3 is TGTGCCAGCAGACACAGGGGGCTCAATGAGCAGTTCTTC.

The DNA for the CDR3 is TGCAGTGCTAGAGAGGGTGGGGTGGCCACTGAAGCTTTCTTT. This sequence encodes CSAREGGVATEAFF. The chain employs TRBV20-1 and TRBJ1-1; D call uncertain. Trimming stripped 0 bases from V and 4 bases from J, with 12 bases between. The CDR3 consists of 14 residues. Looked up from germline, CDR1 is DFQATT and CDR2 is SNEGSKA (reference sequence).

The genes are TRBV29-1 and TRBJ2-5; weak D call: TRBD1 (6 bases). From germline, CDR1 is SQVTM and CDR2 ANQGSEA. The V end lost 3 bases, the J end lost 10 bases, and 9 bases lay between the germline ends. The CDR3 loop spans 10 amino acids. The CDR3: CSVDGGIQYF. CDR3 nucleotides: TGCAGCGTTGATGGGGGCATCCAGTACTTC.

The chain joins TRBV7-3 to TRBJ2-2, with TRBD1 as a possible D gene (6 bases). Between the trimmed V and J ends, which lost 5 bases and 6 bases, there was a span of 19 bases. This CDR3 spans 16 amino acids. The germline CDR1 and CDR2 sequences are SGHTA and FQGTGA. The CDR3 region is CASSARRLTGSGELFF. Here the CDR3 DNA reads TGTGCCAGCAGCGCCCGCCGATTAACAGGGTCCGGGGAGCTGTTTTTT.

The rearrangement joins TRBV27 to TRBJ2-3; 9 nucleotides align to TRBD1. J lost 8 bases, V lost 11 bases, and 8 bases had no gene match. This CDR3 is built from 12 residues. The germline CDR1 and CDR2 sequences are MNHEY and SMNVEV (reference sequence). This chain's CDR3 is CAAGTGWTTQYF. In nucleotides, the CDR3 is TGTGCCGCCGGGACAGGGTGGACTACGCAGTATTTT.

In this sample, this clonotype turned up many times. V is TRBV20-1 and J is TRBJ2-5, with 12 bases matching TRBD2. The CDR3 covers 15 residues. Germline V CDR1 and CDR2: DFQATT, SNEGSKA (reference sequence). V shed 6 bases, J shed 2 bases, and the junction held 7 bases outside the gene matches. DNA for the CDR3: TGCAGTGCGCAGCACCTAGCGGGAGGGCAAGAGACCCAGTACTTC. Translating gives CSAQHLAGGQETQYF.

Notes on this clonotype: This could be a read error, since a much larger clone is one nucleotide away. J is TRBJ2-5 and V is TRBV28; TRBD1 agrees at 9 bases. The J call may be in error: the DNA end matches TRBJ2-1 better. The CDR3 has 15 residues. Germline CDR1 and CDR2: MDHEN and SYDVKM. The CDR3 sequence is CASSLRTGAVQTQFF. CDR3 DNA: TGTGCCAGCAGCCTCCGGACAGGGGCTGTACAGACCCAGTTCTTC.